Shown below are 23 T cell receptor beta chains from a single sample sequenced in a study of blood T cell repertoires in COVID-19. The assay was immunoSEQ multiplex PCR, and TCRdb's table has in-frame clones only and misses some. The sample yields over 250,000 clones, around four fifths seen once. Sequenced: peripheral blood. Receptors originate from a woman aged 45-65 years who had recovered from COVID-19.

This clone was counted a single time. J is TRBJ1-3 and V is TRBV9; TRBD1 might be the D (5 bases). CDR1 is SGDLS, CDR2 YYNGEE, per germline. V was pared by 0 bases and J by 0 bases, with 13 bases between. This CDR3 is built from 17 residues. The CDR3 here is CASSVASGASSGNTIYF. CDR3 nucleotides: TGTGCCAGCAGCGTAGCTTCTGGGGCCAGCTCTGGAAACACCATATATTTT.

CDR3 sequence (DNA): TGCGCCAGCAGCCAAGATCTGGGCTCGTTCTACGAGCAGTACTTC. This codes for CASSQDLGSFYEQYF. V gene TRBV4-3 combines with J gene TRBJ2-7, with D unclear. Trimming stripped 0 bases from V and 3 bases from J, with 12 bases between. Germline CDR1 reads LGHNA; CDR2 reads YSLEER. The CDR3 has 15 amino acids.

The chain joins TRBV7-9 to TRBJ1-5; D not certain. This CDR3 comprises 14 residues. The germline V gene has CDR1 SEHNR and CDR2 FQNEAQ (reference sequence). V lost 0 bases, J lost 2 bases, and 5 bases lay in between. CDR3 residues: CASSLAGGNQPQHF. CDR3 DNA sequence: TGTGCCAGCAGCTTAGCGGGAGGCAATCAGCCCCAGCATTTT.

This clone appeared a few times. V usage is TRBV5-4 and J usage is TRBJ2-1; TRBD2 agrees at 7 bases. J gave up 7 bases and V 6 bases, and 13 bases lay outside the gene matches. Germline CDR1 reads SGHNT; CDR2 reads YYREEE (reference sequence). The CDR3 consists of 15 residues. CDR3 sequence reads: CASNWGGTGGNEQFF. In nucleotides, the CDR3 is TGTGCCAGCAACTGGGGGGGAACAGGTGGGAATGAGCAGTTCTTC.

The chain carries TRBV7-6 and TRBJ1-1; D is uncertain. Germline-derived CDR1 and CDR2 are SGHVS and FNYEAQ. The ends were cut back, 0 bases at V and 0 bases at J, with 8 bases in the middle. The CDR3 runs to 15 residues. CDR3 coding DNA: TGTGCCAGCAGCTTAGCGGGCGGGCTGAACACTGAAGCTTTCTTT. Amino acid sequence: CASSLAGGLNTEAFF.

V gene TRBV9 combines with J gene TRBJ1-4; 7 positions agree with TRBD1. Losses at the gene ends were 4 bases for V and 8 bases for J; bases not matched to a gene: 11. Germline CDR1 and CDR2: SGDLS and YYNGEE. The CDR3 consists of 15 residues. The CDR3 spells CASSSKTGLGEKLFF. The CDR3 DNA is TGTGCCAGCAGCTCCAAGACAGGGCTGGGGGAAAAACTGTTTTTT.

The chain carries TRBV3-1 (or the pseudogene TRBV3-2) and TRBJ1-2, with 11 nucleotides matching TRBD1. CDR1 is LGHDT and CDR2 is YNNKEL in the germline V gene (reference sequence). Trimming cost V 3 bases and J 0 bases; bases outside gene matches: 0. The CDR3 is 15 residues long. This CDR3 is CASSQGQGANYGYTF. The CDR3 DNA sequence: TGTGCCAGCAGCCAGGGACAGGGGGCTAACTATGGCTACACCTTC.

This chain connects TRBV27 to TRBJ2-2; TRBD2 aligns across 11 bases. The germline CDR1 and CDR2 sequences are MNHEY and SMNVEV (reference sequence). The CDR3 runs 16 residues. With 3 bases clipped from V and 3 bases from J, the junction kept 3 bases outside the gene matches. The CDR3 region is CASSFSGGAYTGELFF. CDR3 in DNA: TGTGCCAGCAGTTTTAGCGGGGGGGCCTACACCGGGGAGCTGTTTTTT.

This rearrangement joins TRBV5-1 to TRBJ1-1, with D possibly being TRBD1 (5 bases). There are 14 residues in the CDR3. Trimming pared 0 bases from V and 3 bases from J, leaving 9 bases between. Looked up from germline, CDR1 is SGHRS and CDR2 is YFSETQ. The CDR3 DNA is TGCGCCAGCAGCTTGGCCTTAGGGGACACTGAAGCTTTCTTT. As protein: CASSLALGDTEAFF.

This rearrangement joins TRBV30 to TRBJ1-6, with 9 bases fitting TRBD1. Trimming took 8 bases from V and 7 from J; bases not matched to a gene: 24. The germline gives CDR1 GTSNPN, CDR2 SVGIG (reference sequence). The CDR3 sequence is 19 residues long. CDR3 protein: CAMSRDRVPSRPMNSPLHF. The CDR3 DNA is TGTGCCATGTCCCGGGACAGGGTTCCATCAAGGCCCATGAATTCACCCCTCCACTTT.

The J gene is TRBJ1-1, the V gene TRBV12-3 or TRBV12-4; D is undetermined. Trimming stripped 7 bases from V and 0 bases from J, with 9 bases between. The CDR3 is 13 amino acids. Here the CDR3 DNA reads TGTGCCAGCACCCTAGCCGTGAACACTGAAGCTTTCTTT. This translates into CASTLAVNTEAFF.

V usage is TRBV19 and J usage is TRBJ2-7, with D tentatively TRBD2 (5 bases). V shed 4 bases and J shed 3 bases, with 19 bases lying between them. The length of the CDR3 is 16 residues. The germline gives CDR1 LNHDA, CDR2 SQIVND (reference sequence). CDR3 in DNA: TGTGCCAGTAGTACCAAAGACTATGGGAGTTTCTACGAGCAGTACTTC. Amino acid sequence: CASSTKDYGSFYEQYF.

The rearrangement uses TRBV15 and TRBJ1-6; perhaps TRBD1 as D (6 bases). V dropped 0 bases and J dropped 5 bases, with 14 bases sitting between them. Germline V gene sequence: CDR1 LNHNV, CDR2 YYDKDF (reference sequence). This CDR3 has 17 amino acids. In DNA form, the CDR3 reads TGTGCCACCAGCAGAGATCTCAGGGGTTCAAATAATTCACCCCTCCACTTT. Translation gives CATSRDLRGSNNSPLHF.

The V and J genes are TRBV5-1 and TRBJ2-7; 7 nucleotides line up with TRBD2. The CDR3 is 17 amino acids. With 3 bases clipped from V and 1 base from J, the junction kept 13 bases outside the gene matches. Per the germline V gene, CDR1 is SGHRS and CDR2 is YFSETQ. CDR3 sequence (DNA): TGCGCCAGCAGCTCTTCTTTTGACGGGAGGCTGTCCTACGAGCAGTACTTC. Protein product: CASSSSFDGRLSYEQYF.

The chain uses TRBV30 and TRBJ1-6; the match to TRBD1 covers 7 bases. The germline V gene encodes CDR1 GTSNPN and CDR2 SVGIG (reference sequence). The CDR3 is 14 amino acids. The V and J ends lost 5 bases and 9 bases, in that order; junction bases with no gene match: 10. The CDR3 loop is CAWGRQGESSPLHF. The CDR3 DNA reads TGTGCCTGGGGTCGTCAGGGGGAGTCTTCACCCCTCCACTTT.

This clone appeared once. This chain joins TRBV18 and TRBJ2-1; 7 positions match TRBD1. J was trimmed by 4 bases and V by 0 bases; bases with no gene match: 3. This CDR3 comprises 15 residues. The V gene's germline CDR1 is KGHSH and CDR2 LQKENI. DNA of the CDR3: TGTGCCAGCTCACCACCGTGGGACAGATACAATGAGCAGTTCTTC. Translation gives CASSPPWDRYNEQFF.

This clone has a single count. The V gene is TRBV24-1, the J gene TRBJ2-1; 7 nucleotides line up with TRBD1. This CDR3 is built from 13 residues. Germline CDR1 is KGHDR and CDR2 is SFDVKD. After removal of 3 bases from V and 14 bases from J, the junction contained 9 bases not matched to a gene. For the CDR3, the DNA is TGTGCCACCAGTGATACAGTGACAGGGTTAAAGTTCTTC. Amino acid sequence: CATSDTVTGLKFF.

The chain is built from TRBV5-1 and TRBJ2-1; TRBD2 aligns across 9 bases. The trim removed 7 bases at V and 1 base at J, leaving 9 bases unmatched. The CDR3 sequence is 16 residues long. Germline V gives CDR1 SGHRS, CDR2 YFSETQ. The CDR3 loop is CASRAIAGESYNEQFF. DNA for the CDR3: TGCGCCAGCCGAGCTATAGCGGGAGAGTCCTACAATGAGCAGTTCTTC.

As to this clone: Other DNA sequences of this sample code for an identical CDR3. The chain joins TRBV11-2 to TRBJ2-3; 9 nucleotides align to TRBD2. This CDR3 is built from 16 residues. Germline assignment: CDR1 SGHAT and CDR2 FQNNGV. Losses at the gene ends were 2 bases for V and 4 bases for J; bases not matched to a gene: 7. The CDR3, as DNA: TGTGCCAGCAGCTTATTGGCGGGAGGGCCCTCAGATACGCAGTATTTT. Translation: CASSLLAGGPSDTQYF.

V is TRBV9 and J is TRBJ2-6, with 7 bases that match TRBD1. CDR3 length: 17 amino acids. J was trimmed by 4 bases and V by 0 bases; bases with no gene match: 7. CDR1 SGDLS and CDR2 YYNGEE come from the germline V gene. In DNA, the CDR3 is TGTGCCAGCAGCGTAGGAGGGGGCGGCGCGGGGGCCAACGTCCTGACTTTC. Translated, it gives CASSVGGGGAGANVLTF.

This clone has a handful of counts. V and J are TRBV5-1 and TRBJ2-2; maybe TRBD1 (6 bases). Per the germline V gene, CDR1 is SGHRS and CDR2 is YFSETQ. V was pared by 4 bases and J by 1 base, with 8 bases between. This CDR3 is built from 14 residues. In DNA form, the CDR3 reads TGCGCCAGCAGCGAACAGGGGAACACCGGGGAGCTGTTTTTT. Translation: CASSEQGNTGELFF.

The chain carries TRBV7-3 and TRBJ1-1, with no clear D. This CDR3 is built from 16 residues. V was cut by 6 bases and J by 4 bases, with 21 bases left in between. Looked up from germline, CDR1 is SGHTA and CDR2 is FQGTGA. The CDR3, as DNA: TGTGCCAGCAGTCCTAACAGCGGAGATGGTACCACTGAAGCTTTCTTT. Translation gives CASSPNSGDGTTEAFF.

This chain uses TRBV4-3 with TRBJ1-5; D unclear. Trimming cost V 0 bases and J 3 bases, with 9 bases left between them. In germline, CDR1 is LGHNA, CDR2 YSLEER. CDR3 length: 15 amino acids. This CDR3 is CASSQDTQNNQPQHF. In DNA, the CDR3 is TGCGCCAGCAGCCAAGATACGCAGAACAATCAGCCCCAGCATTTT.